The rows below give T cell receptor beta chains drawn from one sample of a study of T cell responses to AZD1222 COVID-19 vaccine. The data were produced by immunoSEQ multiplex PCR, yet TCRdb's version contains in-frame clones alone and is incomplete. This sample has 150,000 or so clones, with 75% to 95% found just once. The specimen comprised peripheral blood, sampled on day 0 of AZD1222 vaccination. The receptors shown here come from an adult in good health. Both conserved end residues are part of each CDR3. The order of the fields is D gene, J gene, clone size, V gene, CDR3 DNA, CDR3 protein. The D gene is left open where the match is weak. Some rows mark clone size as missing; the rest say once, few, many or name a class of expanded clone.

- TRBJ1-1 - TRBV9 TGTGCCAGCAGCGGGACGGTCGACACTGAAGCTTTCTTT CASSGTVDTEAFF
- TRBJ2-5 - TRBV4-3 TGCGCCAGCAGCCAAGGTGGTTTGCAGACCCAGTACTTC CASSQGGLQTQYF
TRBD1 TRBJ2-2 once TRBV18 TGTGCCAGCTCGCGGACAGGGTTTGACACCGGGGAGCTGTTTTTT CASSRTGFDTGELFF
TRBD1 TRBJ1-2 once TRBV6-2/TRBV6-3 TGTGCCAGCAGTTACGTCGACAGGGGACGGTATAACTATGGCTACACCTTC CASSYVDRGRYNYGYTF
- TRBJ2-7 once TRBV15 TGTGCCACCGCTCCGTTTGGGGGCTCCTACGAGCAGTACTTC CATAPFGGSYEQYF
- TRBJ1-2 - TRBV28 TGTGCCAGCAGTTTATTGGACAGAAAGAACTATGGCTACACCTTC CASSLLDRKNYGYTF
- TRBJ1-6 - TRBV19 TGTGCCAGTAGTGTTCAGGGTAGTAATTCACCCCTCCACTTT CASSVQGSNSPLHF
- TRBJ2-2 - TRBV7-2 TGTGCCAGCAGCATGACTAGGTCCGGGGAGCTGTTTTTT CASSMTRSGELFF
- TRBJ2-7 once TRBV14 TGTGCCAGCAGCCACTCCTACGAGCAGTACTTC CASSHSYEQYF
- TRBJ1-4 once TRBV28 TGTGCCAGCAGTTTACAGGGTCTCACGGCGAATGAAAAACTGTTTTTT CASSLQGLTANEKLFF
TRBD2 TRBJ2-3 - TRBV18 TGTGCCAGCTCCACCGGCGGAGCGGGGCCTTCAGATACGCAGTATTTT CASSTGGAGPSDTQYF
- TRBJ1-1 once TRBV13 TGTGCCAGCAGCACCAGGGATCTTGTAGCTTTCTTT CASSTRDLVAFF
TRBD1 TRBJ1-6 - TRBV28 TGTGCCAGCAGGCCGGGACAGGTTAATTCACCCCTCCACTTT CASRPGQVNSPLHF
- TRBJ1-5 - TRBV28 TGTGCCAGCAGTCGGGACGCCAATCAGCCCCAGCATTTT CASSRDANQPQHF
- TRBJ1-1 - TRBV6-2/TRBV6-3 TGTGCCAGCAGTTACAGGTGGCCGACGAACACTGAAGCTTTCTTT CASSYRWPTNTEAFF
TRBD1 TRBJ1-1 - TRBV7-6 TGTGCCAGCAGCTTAACGTCCGAGACAGGGTCGTGGAACACTGAAGCTTTCTTT CASSLTSETGSWNTEAFF
- TRBJ1-3 - TRBV27 TGTGCCAGCAGTTTGGCCCCAGGGGTTCCTGGAAACACCATATATTTT CASSLAPGVPGNTIYF
- TRBJ1-4 - TRBV6-1 TGTGCCAGCAGTGATTTTACAGGGCGGGAAAAACTGTTTTTT CASSDFTGREKLFF
TRBD1 TRBJ2-7 - TRBV28 TGTGCCAGCAGTTTGCCCGGGACAGGCGGTTCCGAGCAGTACTTC CASSLPGTGGSEQYF
- TRBJ2-3 - TRBV11-2 TGTGCCAGCAGCTTAAATTGGGGGGGCGGCATGCAGTATTTT CASSLNWGGGMQYF
TRBD1 TRBJ1-2 - TRBV6-5 TGTGCCAGCAGTTGGATAATTCGGACAGGAGACTATGGCTACACCTTC CASSWIIRTGDYGYTF
- TRBJ1-1 - TRBV19 TGTGCCAGTAGTACAGGACTTCGGGAAGCTTTCTTT CASSTGLREAFF
- TRBJ2-6 - TRBV5-1 TGCGCCAGCAGCGCGACCCCCGGGGGCTCTGGGGCCAACGTCCTGACTTTC CASSATPGGSGANVLTF
TRBD1 TRBJ1-1 - TRBV7-2 TGTGCCAGCAGCTTAGGTGGGACAGGGGCCATGAACACTGAAGCTTTCTTT CASSLGGTGAMNTEAFF
- TRBJ2-1 - TRBV7-9 TGTGCCAGCAGCCTCTCTTTGGTCGGGTGGCTCTTC CASSLSLVGWLF
- TRBJ1-2 - TRBV27 TGTGCCAGCAGCCAAGCGGGAGGTTGGGGCTATGGCTACACCTTC CASSQAGGWGYGYTF
- TRBJ1-1 once TRBV7-2 TGTGCCAGCAGCTTAGAGTATTCAGGAATGGCTGGCACTGAAGCTTTCTTT CASSLEYSGMAGTEAFF
TRBD1 TRBJ1-5 - TRBV19 TGTGCCAGTAGTGGGAAGGGACAGGGGGCGGGTAGCAATCAGCCCCAGCATTTT CASSGKGQGAGSNQPQHF
- TRBJ1-1 - TRBV28 TGTGCCAGCAGTTGGGGACGAAACACTGAAGCTTTCTTT CASSWGRNTEAFF
TRBD2 TRBJ2-2 once TRBV3-1/TRBV3-2 TGTGCCAGCAGCCTTCGACTAGCGGGGGGCGCATCGGGGGAGCTGTTTTTT CASSLRLAGGASGELFF
- TRBJ2-7 - TRBV7-9 TGTGCCAGCAGCTTATGGGTGAGCGAGCAGTACTTC CASSLWVSEQYF
TRBD1 TRBJ2-3 - TRBV19 TGTGCCAGTAGTCTCGGGACAGGGGGAATCGCAGATACGCAGTATTTT CASSLGTGGIADTQYF